A single sample is the source of the 20 T cell receptor beta chains below, sequenced in a study of immune evolution from preneoplasia to lung adenocarcinoma. TCRdb's table, derived via immunoSEQ multiplex PCR, lists solely in-frame clones and lacks some. The data contain about 11,000 clones, 70% to 90% of them singletons. The source material was FFPE invasive lung adenocarcinoma tissue. Receptors were obtained from a person aged 65 to 85 with invasive lung adenocarcinoma.

V is TRBV7-8 and J is TRBJ2-7, with 10 bases fitting TRBD2. The CDR3 covers 16 residues. J gave up 4 bases and V 5 bases, and 11 bases lay outside the gene matches. Germline V lookup: CDR1 SGHVS, CDR2 FQNEAQ. This chain's CDR3 is CASSRKNQRGGYEQYF. In DNA form, the CDR3 reads TGTGCCAGCAGCCGCAAAAATCAGCGGGGGGGGTACGAGCAGTACTTC.

The chain employs TRBV5-5 and TRBJ2-1; the D gene is possibly TRBD2 (6 bases). Trimming removed 0 bases from V and 2 bases from J, with 9 bases in between. This CDR3 has 15 amino acids. CDR1 and CDR2 from the germline V gene are SGHKS and YYEKEE (reference sequence). CDR3 coding DNA: TGTGCCAGCAGCTTGGACGGGAGACCCTACAATGAGCAGTTCTTC. This translates into CASSLDGRPYNEQFF.

Only a few counts were recorded for this clone. This chain joins TRBV9 and TRBJ2-1, with D possibly TRBD2 on 6 matching bases. The CDR3 loop spans 15 amino acids. Germline V CDR1 and CDR2: SGDLS, YYNGEE. The V and J ends lost 0 bases and 4 bases respectively, with 11 bases between them. The CDR3 sequence: CASSVVEGPYNEQFF. The CDR3 nucleotides are TGTGCCAGCAGCGTAGTGGAGGGCCCTTACAATGAGCAGTTCTTC.

The J gene is TRBJ2-7, the V gene TRBV10-3; 11 bases agree with TRBD2. The CDR3 length is 15 residues. Germline CDR1 ENHRY, CDR2 SYGVKD. V shed 0 bases and J 2 bases; nucleotides not matched to a gene: 0. CDR3 DNA sequence: TGTGCCATCAGTGAGTCGACTAGCGGGGCCTACGAGCAGTACTTC. It is translated as CAISESTSGAYEQYF.

This chain connects TRBV18 to TRBJ2-7, with 8 bases aligning to TRBD1. This CDR3 spans 14 amino acids. The ends lost 5 bases at V and 5 bases at J; junction bases unmatched: 8. Germline V gene lookup returns CDR1 KGHSH and CDR2 LQKENI. In DNA form, the CDR3 reads TGTGCCAGCTCATTACAGGGGGTAGGGGACGAGCAGTACTTC. Protein sequence: CASSLQGVGDEQYF.

This chain connects TRBV28 to TRBJ2-3, with D perhaps given as TRBD1 or TRBD2 (6 bases each). The CDR3 has 17 amino acids. Germline assignment: CDR1 MDHEN and CDR2 SYDVKM. Trimming took off 5 bases at V and 0 bases at J, with 18 bases between the two ends. In DNA form, the CDR3 reads TGTGCCAGCAGTCCGATGGGGGGCGGATCTAGCACAGATACGCAGTATTTT. It codes for CASSPMGGGSSTDTQYF.

The chain combines TRBV6-5 with TRBJ2-3; weak D call: TRBD2 (7 bases). The CDR3 extends over 13 amino acids. Germline CDR1 reads MNHEY; CDR2 reads SVGAGI. V lost 10 bases to trimming and J lost 5 bases, with 16 bases between them. In DNA, the CDR3 is TGTGCCACGTCTGGGGGGGGGCAAGATACGCAGTATTTT. It is translated as CATSGGGQDTQYF.

The CDR3 sequence is CASSLAVGNHEKLFF. The CDR3 bases are TGTGCCAGCAGCTTGGCCGTGGGTAACCATGAAAAACTGTTTTTT. V and J are TRBV5-8 and TRBJ1-4; D remains ambiguous. CDR1 and CDR2 from the germline V gene are SGHTS and YDEGEE. The V end was cut by 0 bases, the J end by 6 bases, with 12 bases between. The CDR3 spans 15 residues.

The table lists this clone with a count of one. This sequence joins TRBV2 and TRBJ1-5; tentative D call: TRBD1 (6 bases). Trimming shortened V by 3 bases and J by 6 bases, and 15 bases separated the two germline ends. The CDR3 is 15 residues long. Germline-derived CDR1 and CDR2 are SNHLY and FYNNEI. The CDR3 coding sequence is TGTGCCAGCAGTGAGGGGGGGGCCGCAGGTCAGCCCCAGCATTTT. This gives the protein CASSEGGAAGQPQHF. Supplemented by reference TRBV2 and TRBJ1-5, the full variable domain reads EPEVTQTPSHQVTQMGQEVILRCVPISNHLYFYWYRQILGQKVEFLVSFYNNEISEKSEIFDDQFSVERPDGSNFTLKIRSTKLEDSAMYFCASSEGGAAGQPQHFGDGTRLSIL.

The chain uses TRBV30 and TRBJ1-5; 7 positions match TRBD1. CDR3 length: 14 amino acids. Germline V CDR1 and CDR2: GTSNPN, SVGIG (reference sequence). Trimming removed 1 base from V and 5 bases from J; junction bases left unmatched: 5. The CDR3 DNA reads as TGTGCCTGGAGTGGACAGGGAAGGCATCAGCCCCAGCATTTT. The encoded protein is CAWSGQGRHQPQHF.

The CDR3 is CASRPGANYGYTF. The CDR3 DNA follows: TGTGCCAGCAGACCAGGAGCTAACTATGGCTACACCTTC. The chain carries TRBV5-5 and TRBJ1-2; D call uncertain. V was pared by 5 bases and J by 0 bases, with 8 bases between. Germline CDR1 is SGHKS and CDR2 is YYEKEE (reference sequence). This CDR3 spans 13 amino acids.

The chain recombines TRBV29-1 with TRBJ1-1, with D unclear. Trimming shortened V by 4 bases and J by 8 bases, and 20 bases separated the two germline ends. The CDR3 extends over 14 amino acids. Germline CDR1 is SQVTM and CDR2 is ANQGSEA. The CDR3 loop reads CSVVMSASLGEAFF. The CDR3, as DNA: TGCAGCGTTGTAATGTCGGCGTCGCTTGGGGAAGCTTTCTTT.

V usage is TRBV6-1 and J usage is TRBJ1-5; unclear D gene. CDR1 is MNHNS, CDR2 SASEGT, per germline. V lost 2 bases and J 7 bases, leaving 9 bases between the germline ends. This CDR3 has 13 residues. CDR3 DNA: TGTGCCAGCAGTGAACTCCTGGGACAGCCCCAGCATTTT. This codes for CASSELLGQPQHF.

This clone was observed a single time. J is TRBJ2-1 and V is TRBV6-1; maybe TRBD1 (5 bases). The V gene lost 4 bases and the J gene lost 3 bases, with 16 bases spanning the gap. CDR1 and CDR2 (germline): MNHNS, SASEGT. This CDR3 is built from 16 residues. DNA for the CDR3: TGTGCCAGCAGTGCCATCCGGGCTACAGGCTACAATGAGCAGTTCTTC. It specifies CASSAIRATGYNEQFF.

The chain combines TRBV11-2 with TRBJ2-3; 11 nucleotides align to TRBD2. CDR1 SGHAT and CDR2 FQNNGV come from the germline V gene. The CDR3 is 16 amino acids. V gave up 2 bases and J gave up 6 bases; unmatched junction bases: 7. CDR3 DNA: TGTGCCAGCAGCTTAACTAGCGGGGGATTTACGGATACGCAGTATTTT. The encoded protein is CASSLTSGGFTDTQYF. The full variable domain, in which reference TRBV11-2 and TRBJ2-3 provide the parts outside the CDR3, is EAGVAQSPRYKIIEKRQSVAFWCNPISGHATLYWYQQILGQGPKLLIQFQNNGVVDDSQLPKDRFSAERLKGVDSTLKIQPAKLEDSAVYLCASSLTSGGFTDTQYFGPGTRLTVL.

The chain employs TRBV27 and TRBJ2-5; D gene unclear. The CDR3 totals 13 residues. Germline V gene lookup returns CDR1 MNHEY and CDR2 SMNVEV (reference sequence). The ends were cut back, 6 bases at V and 3 bases at J, with 11 bases in the middle. DNA of the CDR3: TGTGCCAGCAGGTCGGGCCCGGAAGAGACCCAGTACTTC. Translation gives CASRSGPEETQYF.

The chain combines TRBV7-8 with TRBJ2-7; D not resolved. V was trimmed by 1 base and J by 0 bases, leaving 10 bases between them. This CDR3 comprises 15 residues. Germline V CDR1 and CDR2: SGHVS, FQNEAQ. CDR3 DNA sequence: TGTGCCAGCAGCTTAGGGGTGGTGAGCTCCTACGAGCAGTACTTC. Translating it yields CASSLGVVSSYEQYF.

V and J are TRBV7-8 and TRBJ2-2; D perhaps matches TRBD1 (6 bases). Germline V lookup: CDR1 SGHVS, CDR2 FQNEAQ. V lost 5 bases and J 2 bases, leaving 18 bases between the germline ends. The CDR3 length is 17 residues. In DNA form, the CDR3 reads TGTGCCAGCAGCCCTAGTTTGGGGGCTCCCAACACCGGGGAGCTGTTTTTT. It is translated as CASSPSLGAPNTGELFF.

The V gene is TRBV9, the J gene TRBJ2-3, with D hard to call. With 3 bases removed from V and 6 bases from J, the gap between germline ends came to 8 bases. There are 12 residues in the CDR3. Germline V CDR1 and CDR2: SGDLS, YYNGEE. The CDR3 loop reads CASSASGDTQYF. DNA of the CDR3: TGTGCCAGCAGCGCAAGTGGGGATACGCAGTATTTT.

The count of this clone is one. The chain joins TRBV27 to TRBJ1-5; D unclear. With 5 bases removed from V and 0 bases from J, the gap between germline ends came to 5 bases. Germline lookup yields CDR1 MNHEY and CDR2 SMNVEV (reference sequence). The CDR3 has 13 residues. The CDR3 loop is CASSAYSNQPQHF. The CDR3 DNA reads TGTGCCAGCAGTGCTTATAGCAATCAGCCCCAGCATTTT.